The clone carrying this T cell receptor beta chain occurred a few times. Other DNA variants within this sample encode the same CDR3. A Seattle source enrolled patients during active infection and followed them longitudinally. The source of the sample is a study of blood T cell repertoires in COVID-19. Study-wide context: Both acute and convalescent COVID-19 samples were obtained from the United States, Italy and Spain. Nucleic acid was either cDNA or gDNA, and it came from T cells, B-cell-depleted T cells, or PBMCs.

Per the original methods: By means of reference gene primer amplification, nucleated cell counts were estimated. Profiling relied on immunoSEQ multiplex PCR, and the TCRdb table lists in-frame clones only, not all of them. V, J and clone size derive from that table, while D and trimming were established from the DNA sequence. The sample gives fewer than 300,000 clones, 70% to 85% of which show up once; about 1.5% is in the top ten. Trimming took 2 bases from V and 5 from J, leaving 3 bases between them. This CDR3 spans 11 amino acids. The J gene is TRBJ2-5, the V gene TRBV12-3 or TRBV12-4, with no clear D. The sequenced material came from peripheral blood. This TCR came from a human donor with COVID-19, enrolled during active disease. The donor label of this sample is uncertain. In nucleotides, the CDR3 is TGTGCCAGCAGTTTACGGGAGACCCAGTACTTC. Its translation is CASSLRETQYF.